The entry below gives a single T cell receptor beta chain sequence along with its context. Its antigen is as yet unknown. CDR1 and CDR2 from the germline V gene are SGHRS and YFSETQ. This CDR3 is built from 14 residues. Trimming pared 2 bases from V and 3 bases from J, leaving 8 bases between. TCRdb's copy holds only in-frame clones and misses some; the assay was immunoSEQ multiplex PCR. The data show fewer than 55,000 clones, with roughly nine tenths seen just once and roughly a sixth held by the top ten. The data were taken from a study of Tregs in tolerant kidney transplant recipients. Whole-study results and caveats: Biological reproducibility was not directly addressed, but technical replication error appeared minimal. Validation in larger populations is needed because few patients were studied.

Related graft donors supplied nonmyeloablative bone marrow transplants, and mixed chimerism was transient. Thawed PBMCs were FACS-sorted into unstimulated CD4+CD25+CD127- regulatory T cells, CD4+CD25- non-regulatory cells, CD4 and CD8 cells. The TCR comes from a human patient who received a combined kidney and bone marrow transplant. A share of the T cells may be of graft donor origin. V gene TRBV5-1 combines with J gene TRBJ2-2; no firm D call. The sequencing here drew on CD8+ T cells from blood (PBMCs), taken 12 months after the transplant. The chain's CDR3 is CASSFGRYTGELFF. CDR3 coding DNA: TGCGCCAGCAGCTTTGGCAGGTACACCGGGGAGCTGTTTTTT.